This entry lists 22 T cell receptor beta chains sequenced from one sample in a study of cytomegalovirus exposure and HLA in healthy donors. The PCR used 60 Vbeta and 13 Jbeta primers. Sequencing used immunoSEQ multiplex PCR; TCRdb keeps in-frame clones, though not all of them. The repertoire holds some 190,000 clones, with roughly 90% as singletons. Specimen: PBMCs. The receptors shown here come from a woman in her twenties or thirties in good health and CMV-seronegative.

The chain employs TRBV5-1 and TRBJ2-7; tentatively, D is TRBD2 (6 bases). This CDR3 has 14 amino acids. Germline assignment: CDR1 SGHRS and CDR2 YFSETQ. V shed 4 bases and J shed 2 bases, with 13 bases lying between them. The CDR3 here is CASSRGTETYEQYF. The CDR3 nucleotides read TGCGCCAGCAGCCGGGGGACGGAGACCTACGAGCAGTACTTC.

The chain is built from TRBV11-2 and TRBJ2-2, with 8 bases lining up with TRBD1. The CDR3 covers 13 residues. The germline V gene has CDR1 SGHAT and CDR2 FQNNGV. The ends lost 7 bases at V and 9 bases at J; junction bases unmatched: 7. The DNA of the CDR3 is TGTGCCAGCACCCTGACAGGGGCCAGGGAGCTGTTTTTT. Translation: CASTLTGARELFF.

This clone was counted a single time. The chain joins TRBV5-1 to TRBJ2-3; a possible D gene is TRBD2 (6 bases). Germline CDR1 and CDR2: SGHRS and YFSETQ. This CDR3 comprises 14 residues. V dropped 4 bases and J dropped 6 bases, with 15 bases sitting between them. CDR3 loop: CASSAGTAGDTQYF. The CDR3 DNA is TGCGCCAGCAGCGCGGGGACCGCCGGCGATACGCAGTATTTT.

V gene TRBV30 combines with J gene TRBJ2-1, with D tentatively TRBD2 (6 bases). V lost 5 bases to trimming and J lost 6 bases, with 17 bases between them. The CDR3 sequence is 14 residues long. Looked up from germline, CDR1 is GTSNPN and CDR2 is SVGIG (reference sequence). The CDR3 loop reads CAWGWDSRRNEQFF. The DNA for the CDR3 is TGTGCCTGGGGGTGGGACTCAAGACGCAATGAGCAGTTCTTC. The complete variable domain, with remaining parts taken from reference TRBV30 and TRBJ2-1, reads SQTIHQWPATLVQPVGSPLSLECTVEGTSNPNLYWYRQAAGRGLQLLFYSVGIGQISSEVPQNLSASRPQDRQFILSSKKLLLSDSGFYLCAWGWDSRRNEQFFGPGTRLTVL.

CDR3 protein: CASSRDRAYTGELFF. CDR3 in DNA: TGTGCCAGCAGCCGGGACAGGGCCTACACCGGGGAGCTGTTTTTT. The chain carries TRBV7-3 and TRBJ2-2; 9 positions match TRBD1. The germline CDR1 and CDR2 sequences are SGHTA and FQGTGA. Unmatched junction bases numbered 4, after V lost 5 bases and J lost 3 bases. The CDR3 runs to 15 residues. Together with reference TRBV7-3 and TRBJ2-2, the CDR3 gives the full variable domain: GAGVSQTPSNKVTEKGKYVELRCDPISGHTALYWYRQSLGQGPEFLIYFQGTGAADDSGLPNDRFFAVRPEGSVSTLKIQRTERGDSAVYLCASSRDRAYTGELFFGEGSRLTVL.

The chain is built from TRBV7-2 and TRBJ2-1, with 8 bases aligning to TRBD2. After removal of 0 bases from V and 2 bases from J, the junction contained 0 bases not matched to a gene. Per germline, CDR1 SGHTA and CDR2 FQGNSA. The CDR3 totals 15 residues. The CDR3 bases are TGTGCCAGCAGCTTAGCTAGCGGGGCCTACAATGAGCAGTTCTTC. Translated: CASSLASGAYNEQFF. Drawing the rest from reference TRBV7-2 and TRBJ2-1, the complete variable domain is GAGVSQSPSNKVTEKGKDVELRCDPISGHTALYWYRQSLGQGLEFLIYFQGNSAPDKSGLPSDRFSAERTGGSVSTLTIQRTQQEDSAVYLCASSLASGAYNEQFFGPGTRLTVL.

V and J are TRBV5-1 and TRBJ2-7; 12 nucleotides line up with TRBD2. Germline CDR1 is SGHRS and CDR2 is YFSETQ. V dropped 0 bases and J dropped 5; count of bases not matched to a gene: 0. This CDR3 is built from 14 residues. The CDR3 nucleotides are TGCGCCAGCAGCTTGGGACTAGCGGGAGACGAGCAGTACTTC. This codes for CASSLGLAGDEQYF.

The chain has TRBV20-1 and TRBJ2-5; D is ambiguous. There are 11 residues in the CDR3. CDR1 is DFQATT, CDR2 SNEGSKA, per germline (reference sequence). V lost 2 bases and J lost 5, with 6 bases in between. CDR3 in amino acids: CSARKLETQYF. In DNA, the CDR3 is TGCAGTGCTAGAAAACTGGAGACCCAGTACTTC.

The V gene is TRBV29-1, the J gene TRBJ2-7, with TRBD2 as a possible D gene (5 bases). V lost 2 bases to trimming and J lost 6 bases, with 14 bases between them. This CDR3 has 13 amino acids. The germline gives CDR1 SQVTM, CDR2 ANQGSEA. CDR3 in DNA: TGCAGCGTTGAATCCCTAACTCGGGGCGAGCAGTACTTC. This codes for CSVESLTRGEQYF.

With respect to this clone: An end of the junction does not agree with germline; a read error may underlie this. The V call is TRBV29-1, the J call TRBJ2-1; TRBD1 matches at 10 bases. CDR3 size: 13 residues. Germline CDR1 and CDR2: SQVTM and ANQGSEA. CDR3 DNA sequence: TGCAGCGTTGAAGACTATCTGGTAGGACAGGGGGTCTTC. Its protein product is CSVEDYLVGQGVF.

J is TRBJ1-1 and V is TRBV2, with 8 positions matching TRBD1. V was pared by 3 bases and J by 5 bases, with 5 bases of the junction left unmatched. Germline CDR1 reads SNHLY; CDR2 reads FYNNEI. The CDR3 contains 14 residues. CDR3 sequence (DNA): TGTGCCAGCAGTGATAACAGGGGGGGAACTGAAGCTTTCTTT. Translation gives CASSDNRGGTEAFF.

With respect to this clone: The junction departs from the called germline gene at one end, perhaps through a read error. The chain joins TRBV5-1 to TRBJ1-2; D unresolved. Germline V gene lookup returns CDR1 SGHRS and CDR2 YFSETQ. The CDR3 is made up of 16 amino acids. CDR3 sequence: CASSLDPGLSNYVYTF. The CDR3 region has the DNA TGCGCCAGCAGCTTGGATCCGGGATTATCGAACTATGTCTACACCTTC.

The gene calls are TRBV27 and TRBJ2-5, with 7 nucleotides matching TRBD2. The CDR3 runs 20 residues. J gave up 2 bases and V 2 bases, and 20 bases lay outside the gene matches. CDR1 MNHEY and CDR2 SMNVEV come from the germline V gene (reference sequence). CDR3 nucleotides: TGTGCCAGCAGTTTACTCCGGTCCCGCCCAGGGACTATCGATCAAGAGACCCAGTACTTC. Translated: CASSLLRSRPGTIDQETQYF.

The V and J genes are TRBV5-4 and TRBJ2-3; TRBD1 might be the D (5 bases). Germline V lookup: CDR1 SGHNT, CDR2 YYREEE (reference sequence). Trimming cost V 0 bases and J 2 bases, with 19 bases left between them. The CDR3 has 18 residues. CDR3 bases: TGTGCCAGCAGCTTGGGTGGGCCCTCAAGGGGAAACACAGATACGCAGTATTTT. Translating it yields CASSLGGPSRGNTDTQYF. Full variable domain (outside the CDR3, taken from reference TRBV5-4 and TRBJ2-3): ETGVTQSPTHLIKTRGQQVTLRCSSQSGHNTVSWYQQALGQGPQFIFQYYREEENGRGNFPPRFSGLQFPNYSSELNVNALELDDSALYLCASSLGGPSRGNTDTQYFGPGTRLTVL.

The chain has TRBV7-8 and TRBJ2-1; no definite D call. The CDR3 spans 12 residues. Trimming cost V 2 bases and J 9 bases, with 8 bases left between them. Germline loops: CDR1 SGHVS, CDR2 FQNEAQ. In DNA, the CDR3 is TGTGCCAGCAGCTTACAGGTGGCTGAGCAGTTCTTC. It is translated as CASSLQVAEQFF.

This sequence joins TRBV13 and TRBJ1-3, with 7 bases fitting TRBD1. Germline CDR1 is PRHDT and CDR2 is FYEKMQ (reference sequence). Trimming removed 4 bases from V and 3 bases from J; junction bases left unmatched: 9. CDR3 length: 16 residues. This CDR3 is CASSSGGAVDGNTIYF. The CDR3 DNA reads TGTGCCAGCAGCTCAGGGGGGGCCGTAGATGGAAACACCATATATTTT.

The chain combines TRBV5-4 with TRBJ2-2, with TRBD2 matching over 8 bases. Losses at the gene ends were 3 bases for V and 3 bases for J; bases not matched to a gene: 7. CDR3 size: 16 residues. Germline V gives CDR1 SGHNT, CDR2 YYREEE (reference sequence). CDR3 coding DNA: TGTGCCAGCAGCTCAGGGGCGGGGGGACACACCGGGGAGCTGTTTTTT. Its protein product is CASSSGAGGHTGELFF.

This CDR3 is CASSLLGGPDTQYF. The CDR3 nucleotides read TGTGCCAGCAGCTTACTGGGGGGGCCAGATACGCAGTATTTT. The chain is built from TRBV27 and TRBJ2-3; TRBD2 might be the D (7 bases). Deletions cut 6 bases from V and 4 bases from J, with 14 bases between. Germline CDR1 reads MNHEY; CDR2 reads SMNVEV (reference sequence). This CDR3 is built from 14 residues.

This chain connects TRBV28 to TRBJ2-3; D ambiguous. From germline, CDR1 is MDHEN and CDR2 SYDVKM. This CDR3 comprises 13 residues. The ends were cut back, 6 bases at V and 6 bases at J, with 13 bases in the middle. CDR3 DNA sequence: TGTGCCAGCAGGGTGTATCAACGGGATACGCAGTATTTT. Translation gives CASRVYQRDTQYF.

The J gene is TRBJ2-7, the V gene TRBV28; 11 bases line up with TRBD2. CDR3 length equals 15 residues. Losses at the gene ends were 5 bases for V and 2 bases for J; bases not matched to a gene: 5. Germline V gene data show CDR1 as MDHEN and CDR2 as SYDVKM. CDR3 sequence (DNA): TGTGCCAGCAGTACAATAGCGGGAGGGCCCTACGAGCAGTACTTC. Translated: CASSTIAGGPYEQYF.

This sequence joins TRBV18 and TRBJ2-5; the D is unclear. The CDR3 is 13 amino acids. The V end was cut by 4 bases, the J end by 1 base, with 7 bases between. Germline assignment: CDR1 KGHSH and CDR2 LQKENI. CDR3 nucleotide sequence: TGTGCCAGCTCACGGGCACCCCAAGAGACCCAGTACTTC. It translates to CASSRAPQETQYF. Variable domain in full (rest from reference TRBV18 and TRBJ2-5): NAGVMQNPRHLVRRRGQEARLRCSPMKGHSHVYWYRQLPEEGLKFMVYLQKENIIDESGMPKERFSAEFPKEGPSILRIQQVVRGDSAAYFCASSRAPQETQYFGPGTRLLVL.

The V gene is TRBV5-1, the J gene TRBJ2-2; 7 bases fit TRBD2. The J segment lost 5 bases and the V segment lost 7 bases, leaving 8 bases of the junction unmatched. The CDR3 length is 14 residues. Germline values: CDR1 SGHRS, CDR2 YFSETQ. The CDR3 loop is CASRMEAGTGELFF. In nucleotides, the CDR3 is TGCGCCAGCCGTATGGAAGCGGGAACCGGGGAGCTGTTTTTT.